This is a list of T cell receptor beta chains from one sample in a study of T cell responses to AZD1222 COVID-19 vaccine. Generated by immunoSEQ multiplex PCR, the TCRdb table keeps only in-frame clones and is missing some. The data show tens of thousands of clones, with roughly 90% seen just once and 4.7% held by the top ten. The input for sequencing was peripheral blood, taken on day 0 of MenACWY control vaccination. The source of these receptors is an adult in good health. Each CDR3 is given with its conserved first and last residue. D genes are given only for firm matches. Clone size, where shown, is once, few, many, or a class for clones that have expanded.

D	size	V	J	DNA	CDR3
NA	large	TRBV9	TRBJ1-3	TGTGCCAGCAGCCCCGGACGAAGCTCTGGAAACACCATATATTTT	CASSPGRSSGNTIYF
TRBD1	NA	TRBV18	TRBJ1-1	TGTGCCAGCTCACCACCAAAGGGGACAGGGGCGGCTGAAGCTTTCTTT	CASSPPKGTGAAEAFF
TRBD2	NA	TRBV6-2/TRBV6-3	TRBJ2-1	TGTGCCAGCAGTTACGCGCTAGCGGAATCGGATGAGCAGTTCTTC	CASSYALAESDEQFF
NA	few	TRBV4-3	TRBJ2-7	TGCGCCAGCAGCCAGGGGAACAGGGCCCCATTCTTAGACTACGAGCAGTACTTC	CASSQGNRAPFLDYEQYF
NA	NA	TRBV11-2	TRBJ2-7	TGTGCCAGCACGGACAGCTACTACGAGCAGTACTTC	CASTDSYYEQYF
NA	NA	TRBV11-1	TRBJ1-1	TGTGCCAGCAGCCCCATCCCCGGTGAAGCTTTCTTT	CASSPIPGEAFF
NA	NA	TRBV5-6	TRBJ1-2	TGTGCCAGCAGCTTTCGACAGGCTGAATATGGCTACACCTTC	CASSFRQAEYGYTF
NA	NA	TRBV7-2	TRBJ2-1	TGTGCCAGCAGCCCTGACAGGCTCTCGATCTACAATGAGCAGTTCTTC	CASSPDRLSIYNEQFF
NA	NA	TRBV3-1/TRBV3-2	TRBJ2-5	TGTGCCAGCAGCTATAGTTTGGGGGAGACCCAGTACTTC	CASSYSLGETQYF
TRBD1	NA	TRBV7-9	TRBJ1-1	TGTGCCAGCAGCCCCCGACAGGGGGGGAACACTGAAGCTTTCTTT	CASSPRQGGNTEAFF
NA	NA	TRBV7-2	TRBJ1-5	TGTGCCAGCAGCTTGGTCCATAGCAATCAGCCCCAGCATTTT	CASSLVHSNQPQHF
TRBD1	NA	TRBV18	TRBJ1-1	TGTGCCAGCTCACGGAAGACAGGGGTAGCTGAAGCTTTCTTT	CASSRKTGVAEAFF
NA	NA	TRBV2	TRBJ2-1	TGTGCCAGCAGTTTAGCGGAACACTCCTACAATGAGCAGTTCTTC	CASSLAEHSYNEQFF
TRBD1	NA	TRBV6-2/TRBV6-3	TRBJ1-3	TGTGCCAGCAGTTCGGACAGGGTTGACTCTGGAAACACCATATATTTT	CASSSDRVDSGNTIYF
NA	NA	TRBV27	TRBJ1-2	TGTGCCAGCAGTTCTCGGGGGGCGAGTTATGGCTACACCTTC	CASSSRGASYGYTF
NA	NA	TRBV5-4	TRBJ1-1	TGTGCCAGCAGCGCATACAAACAGGGGAACACTGAAGCTTTCTTT	CASSAYKQGNTEAFF
NA	once	TRBV25-1	TRBJ2-7	TGTGCCAGCAGTGATTGGGGCCGAAGCGAGCAGTACTTC	CASSDWGRSEQYF
TRBD2	NA	TRBV28	TRBJ2-1	TGTGCCAGCAGTTTATGGACAGCGGGGGACAACAATGAGCAGTTCTTC	CASSLWTAGDNNEQFF
NA	NA	TRBV19	TRBJ2-5	TGTGCCAGCTCCAGGGCTCCCCAAGAGACCCAGTACTTC	CASSRAPQETQYF
TRBD1	NA	TRBV10-3	TRBJ1-6	TGTGCCACCCGGGACAGGGTCAATTCACCCCTCCACTTT	CATRDRVNSPLHF
TRBD1	NA	TRBV6-5	TRBJ1-6	TGTGCCAGCAGTTACTCAGCGGACAGGGATTCACCCCTCCACTTT	CASSYSADRDSPLHF
TRBD1	few	TRBV4-1	TRBJ1-4	TGCGCCAGCAGCCAAGACTGGACAGGGGGGGAAAAACTGTTTTTT	CASSQDWTGGEKLFF
TRBD1	NA	TRBV30	TRBJ1-5	TGTGCCTGGACCACAGGGGGCAATCAGCCCCAGCATTTT	CAWTTGGNQPQHF
TRBD2	NA	TRBV3-1/TRBV3-2	TRBJ2-1	TGTGCCAGCAGCCAAATTTTATCAAAAACAACGAAAACTAGCGGGAGGGCTAATGAGCAGTTCTTC	CASSQILSKTTKTSGRANEQFF
TRBD1	few	TRBV9	TRBJ1-3	TGTGCCAGCAGCCCCCAGACAGGGAGGTCTGGAAACACCATATATTTT	CASSPQTGRSGNTIYF
NA	few	TRBV18	TRBJ1-1	TGTGCCAGCTCACCCCACGACGACAGGTCGACTGAAGCTTTCTTT	CASSPHDDRSTEAFF
NA	few	TRBV28	TRBJ2-2	TGTGCCACCAACTCAGGGCCAGGGGAGCTGTTTTTT	CATNSGPGELFF
TRBD2	once	TRBV20-1	TRBJ2-3	TGCAGTGCTAGTGGGGGACTAGCGGGAGGTCTGGGTCGTGATACGCAGTATTTT	CSASGGLAGGLGRDTQYF
NA	NA	TRBV7-2	TRBJ1-6	TGTGCCAGCAGCTTGTGGGGCGGGGGGTCTTCACCCCTCCACTTT	CASSLWGGGSSPLHF
NA	NA	TRBV2	TRBJ2-7	TGTGCCAGCACCGGTCCTGGCTACGAGCAGTACTTC	CASTGPGYEQYF
NA	NA	TRBV9	TRBJ2-4	TGTGCCAGCAGCCCCCCCCCATCGGGAGTCAAAAACATTCAGTACTTC	CASSPPPSGVKNIQYF
NA	NA	TRBV7-3	TRBJ2-3	TGTGCCAGCAGCCGAGGACAGACCCTCACAGATACGCAGTATTTT	CASSRGQTLTDTQYF
NA	NA	TRBV6-2/TRBV6-3	TRBJ1-1	TGTGCCAGCAGTGGCCGGGACGCTGAAGCTTTCTTT	CASSGRDAEAFF
NA	NA	TRBV7-2	TRBJ2-3	TGTGCCAGCAGCTTATTACGACGATTGGGCACAGATACGCAGTATTTT	CASSLLRRLGTDTQYF